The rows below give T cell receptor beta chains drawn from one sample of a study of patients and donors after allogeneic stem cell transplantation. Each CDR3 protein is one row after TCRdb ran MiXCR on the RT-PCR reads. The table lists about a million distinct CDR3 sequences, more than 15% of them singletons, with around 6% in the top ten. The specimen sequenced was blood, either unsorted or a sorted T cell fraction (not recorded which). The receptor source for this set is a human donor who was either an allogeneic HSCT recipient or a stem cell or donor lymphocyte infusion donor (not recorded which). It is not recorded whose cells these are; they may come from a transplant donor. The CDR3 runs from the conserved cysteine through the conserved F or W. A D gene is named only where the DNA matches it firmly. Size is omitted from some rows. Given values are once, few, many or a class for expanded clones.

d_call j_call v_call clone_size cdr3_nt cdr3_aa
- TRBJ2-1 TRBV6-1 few TGTGCCAGCAGGGCAAGCGTTCTCTCCTACAATGAGCAGTTCTTC CASRASVLSYNEQFF
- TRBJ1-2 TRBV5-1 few TGCGCCAGCAGCTTGGCGCAGCCCGATCCCTATGGCTACACCTTC CASSLAQPDPYGYTF
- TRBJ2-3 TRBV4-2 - TGTGCCAGCAGCCAAGATCAAGTCGGAGAGGGACGCACAGATACGCAGTATTTT CASSQDQVGEGRTDTQYF
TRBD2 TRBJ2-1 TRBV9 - TGTGCCAGCAGCGTATCGCCCTCATTAGCGGGCAATGAGCAGTTCTTC CASSVSPSLAGNEQFF
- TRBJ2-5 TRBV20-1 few TGCAGTGCTAGAGATCAAAGGTTTCCCTATTACTTC CSARDQRFPYYF
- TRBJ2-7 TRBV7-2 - TGTGCCAGCAGCTTTTCCCGTCCCTTATACGAGCAGTACTTC CASSFSRPLYEQYF
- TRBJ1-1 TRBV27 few TGTGCCAGCTCGCTCCGGGGTCGGCCGAACACTGAAGCTTTCTTT CASSLRGRPNTEAFF
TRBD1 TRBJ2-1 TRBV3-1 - TGTGCCAGCAGCCAAAGAAGACAGGGGCAGTTCTTC CASSQRRQGQFF
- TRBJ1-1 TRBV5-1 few TGCGCCAGCAGCTCGGGACACAGCATGAACACTGAAGCTTTCTTT CASSSGHSMNTEAFF
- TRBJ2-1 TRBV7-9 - TGTGCCAGCAGCTTAGAGGATCCTCCTCGTGAGCAGTTCTTC CASSLEDPPREQFF
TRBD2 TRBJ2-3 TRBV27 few TGTGCCAGCAGGCGGGAGGGGACAGATACGCAGTATTTT CASRREGTDTQYF
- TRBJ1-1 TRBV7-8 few TGTGCCAGCAGCTCTTTAAACGGAGGGGTCACTGAAGCTTTCTTT CASSSLNGGVTEAFF
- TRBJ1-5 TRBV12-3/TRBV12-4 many TGTGCCAGCAGTTCCAGGTTCCAGCCCCAGCATTTT CASSSRFQPQHF
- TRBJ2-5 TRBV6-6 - TGTGCCAGCGCAAGAGGAGACCAAGAGACCCAGTACTTC CASARGDQETQYF
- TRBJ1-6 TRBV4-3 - TGCGCCAGCAGCCAAGATAGGGCCGGTCCCCTCCACTTT CASSQDRAGPLHF
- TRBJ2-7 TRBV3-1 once TGTGCCAGCAGCCAAGGTAAACTTTACGAGCAGTACTTC CASSQGKLYEQYF
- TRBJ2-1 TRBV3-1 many TGTGCCAGCAGCCAAACCAATGAGCAGTTCTTC CASSQTNEQFF
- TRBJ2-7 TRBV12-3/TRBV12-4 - TGTGCCAGCAGCGAAGCGACCCTCGGCGGGACTCACGAGCAGTACTTC CASSEATLGGTHEQYF
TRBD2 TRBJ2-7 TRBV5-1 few TGCGCCAGCAGCCCAGAAGGAGCGGGAGGTCGGTACGAGCAGTACTTC CASSPEGAGGRYEQYF
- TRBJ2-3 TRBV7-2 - TGTGCCAGCAGCTTAGGAGAAGCAGGTTCGCAGTATTTT CASSLGEAGSQYF
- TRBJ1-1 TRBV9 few TGTGCCAGCACGGACAAGATGAACACTGAAGCTTTCTTT CASTDKMNTEAFF
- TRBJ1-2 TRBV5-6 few TGTGCCAGCAGCTTGGTCGGGGCGGGGACCTATGGCTACACCTTC CASSLVGAGTYGYTF
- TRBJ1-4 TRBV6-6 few TGTGCCAGCAGTGAGACTGGGCCCTTGCTGTTTTTT CASSETGPLLFF
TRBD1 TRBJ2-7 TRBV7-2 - TGTGCCAGCAGTTCGGGCAGGGGGTTTAAGTTACAGTACTTC CASSSGRGFKLQYF
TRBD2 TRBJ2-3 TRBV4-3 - TGCGCCAGCAGCCAAGATGGGGAGGGCTCAGATACGCAGTATTTT CASSQDGEGSDTQYF
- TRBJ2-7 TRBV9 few TGTGCCAGCAGCGTAACTACAGTTTCGGGGCCGCACGAGCAGTACTTC CASSVTTVSGPHEQYF
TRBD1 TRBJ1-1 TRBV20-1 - TGCAGTGCTAGCAAGCAGGGGGTAAGGGCTGAAGCTTTCTTT CSASKQGVRAEAFF
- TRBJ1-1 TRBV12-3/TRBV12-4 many TGTGCCAGCAGTACCCCGGGCACTGAAGCTTTCTTT CASSTPGTEAFF
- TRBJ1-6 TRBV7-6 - TGTGCCAGCAGCTTAAGGGGGGATGATTCACCCCTCCACTTT CASSLRGDDSPLHF
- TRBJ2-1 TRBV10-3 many TGTGCCATCAGTGTGGAGTTTCTCTCCTACAATGAGCAGTTCTTC CAISVEFLSYNEQFF
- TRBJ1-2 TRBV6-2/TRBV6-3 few TGTGCCAGCAGTTACCTCGGTGGGGGTGCGAACTATGGCTACACCTTC CASSYLGGGANYGYTF
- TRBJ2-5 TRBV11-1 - TGTGCCAGCAGCCCTTTTAGCGGTAACCTGAAAGAGACCCAGTACTTC CASSPFSGNLKETQYF
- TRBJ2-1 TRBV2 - TGTGCCAGGAACCTACCGGGATCGGCCTACAATGAGCAGTTCTTC CARNLPGSAYNEQFF
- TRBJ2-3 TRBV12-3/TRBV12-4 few TGTGCCAGCAGTAGGCGAGTAGTTGGAGGAGATACGCAGTATTTT CASSRRVVGGDTQYF
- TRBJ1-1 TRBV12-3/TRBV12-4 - TGTGCCAGCAGTTTGGTTTTCTTT CASSLVFF
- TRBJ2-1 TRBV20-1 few TGCAGTGCCCACTCGGGAACCGGGCAGTTCTTC CSAHSGTGQFF
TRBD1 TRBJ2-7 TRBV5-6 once TGTGCCAGCAGCCCACTAGTTCCGGGACAGGGAAGCGAGCAGTACTTC CASSPLVPGQGSEQYF
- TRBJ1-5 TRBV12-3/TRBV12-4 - TGTGCCAGCAGTCCCCCCGGGGGGCCCCAGCATTTT CASSPPGGPQHF
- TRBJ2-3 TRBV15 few TGTGCCGCTGCTCCTGGGACTCCCTCAGATACGCAGTATTTT CAAAPGTPSDTQYF
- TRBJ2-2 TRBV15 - TGTGCCACCAGCAGGGTTGCGGGGGAGCTGTTTTTT CATSRVAGELFF
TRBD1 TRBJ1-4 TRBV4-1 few TGCGCCAGCAGCCCGGCATGGGACAGTTTGGACGAAAAACTGTTTTTT CASSPAWDSLDEKLFF
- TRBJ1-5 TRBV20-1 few TGCAGTGCTAGAGATGCCGGGAATAGCAATCAGCCCCAGCATTTT CSARDAGNSNQPQHF
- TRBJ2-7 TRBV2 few TGTGCCAGCAATTGGGCCTCTGACCTCTACGAGCAGTACTTC CASNWASDLYEQYF
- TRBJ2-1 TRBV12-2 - TGTGCAAGCCGCTTAGCCGAGGGCGGGAGGAGCTCCTACAATGAGCAGTTCTTC CASRLAEGGRSSYNEQFF
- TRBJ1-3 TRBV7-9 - TGTGCCAGCAGCGCGTCTTTCAGGGTATCAGGAAACACCATATATTTT CASSASFRVSGNTIYF
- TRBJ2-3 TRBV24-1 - TGTGCCACCAGGGGGGAGAGCACAGATACGCAGTATTTT CATRGESTDTQYF
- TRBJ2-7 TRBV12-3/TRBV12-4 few TGTGCCAGCAGTTTAATATGGGGCCACGAGCAGTACTTC CASSLIWGHEQYF
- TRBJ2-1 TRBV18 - TGTGCCAGCTCACCTCCCGGGACACAGGGCAATGAGCAGTTCTTC CASSPPGTQGNEQFF
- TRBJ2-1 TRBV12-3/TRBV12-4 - TGTGCCAGCACCCCCAGATCCGGGAGTCCAGACGATGAGCAGTTCTTC CASTPRSGSPDDEQFF
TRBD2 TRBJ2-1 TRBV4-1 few TGCGCCAGCAGCCAAGAAGGTAGCGGGAGATTCCAGTTCTTC CASSQEGSGRFQFF
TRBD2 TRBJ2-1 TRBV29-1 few TGCAGCGTTCAGCGGGGGGGCAATTTCTACAATGAGCAGTTCTTC CSVQRGGNFYNEQFF
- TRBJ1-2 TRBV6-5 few TGTGCCAGCAGTTATGAATGGGGGCTGGGCGGCTACACCTTC CASSYEWGLGGYTF
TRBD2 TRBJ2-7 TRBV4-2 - TGTGCCAGCAGCCAAGATGCGGCTTGCGGGAGAGCCTACGAGCAGTACTTC CASSQDAACGRAYEQYF
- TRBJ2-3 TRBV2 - TGTGCCAGCAGTGAAACTGGGGGGCATACAGATACGCAGTATTTT CASSETGGHTDTQYF
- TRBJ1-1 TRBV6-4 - TGTGCCAGCAGCGCCCAGATGAACACTGAAGCTTTCTTT CASSAQMNTEAFF
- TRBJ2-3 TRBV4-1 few TGCGCCAGCAGCCAACCGGGACACCCGAGCACAGATACGCAGTATTTT CASSQPGHPSTDTQYF
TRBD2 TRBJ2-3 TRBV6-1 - TGTGCCAGCAGTCGGGGGGTGGGCACAGATACGCAGTATTTT CASSRGVGTDTQYF
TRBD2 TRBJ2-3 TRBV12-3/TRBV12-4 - TGTGCCAGCAGGAATCTAGCGGGAGGGGCAGATACGCAGTATTTT CASRNLAGGADTQYF
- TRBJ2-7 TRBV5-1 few TGCGCCAGCAGCTTGAATATGGGCGAGGACGAGCAGTACTTC CASSLNMGEDEQYF